This T cell receptor (beta chain) was sequenced in a study of blood T cell repertoires in COVID-19 (TCRdb year 2020). Describing the broader study: Samples covering the acute and convalescent phases of COVID-19 were provided by collaborators in the United States, Italy and Spain. Nearly every sample came with metadata listing a de-identified subject ID, COVID-19 status, age in years and sex. The material from the prospective study consisted of cDNA or gDNA derived from T cells, B-cell-depleted T cells, or PBMCs. Where available, HLA class I and class II types were obtained from metadata supplied by the sample provider rather than from assay-based typing. Samples were obtained from the ongoing ImmuneRACE study (first 160 participants) and from 1,200 or so subjects provided by 6 global collaborators. The repertoires were released in a freely available public database intended as a resource for research on the immune response to SARS-CoV-2. Subjects who had been exposed to COVID-19, were actively infected with it, or had recovered from it provided the deeply sampled blood TCRbeta repertoires that made up the dataset. What the research found in general, with its limitations: The quantity of clinical and demographic metadata differed by source and by participant and was supplied without curation.

TCRbeta CDR3 regions were amplified from genomic DNA using the immunoSEQ Assay, a bias-controlled multiplex PCR. On the study's bioinformatics: The number of nucleated cells in each sample was estimated by amplification of reference gene primers within the assay. To quantify the absolute abundance of each unique TCRbeta CDR3 rearrangement, sequence reads were collapsed and filtered. For each sample, productive Simpson clonality was calculated as the square root of Simpson's diversity index across productive rearrangements. TCRdb stores this immuneACCESS table with in-frame sequences only. Part of the clones is absent; in the studies checked, under half of the shortfall reflects unresolved V genes, and no reason is known for the rest. The V and J calls and clone size come from that table; D and trimming were worked out from the DNA. Counted in this sample were around 100,000 clones; roughly 80% of them appeared once. The top ten hold around 20% of the sample.

Reading from cysteine to phenylalanine, the CDR3 counts 16 amino acids. Only the CDR3 part of the read is kept: 48 bases, read in frame from the first base. V was cut back by 5 bases and J by 7 bases, leaving a gap of 20 bases between them. CDR1 and CDR2, per the germline V gene (reference sequence), are SSHAT and FNYEAQ. Comment on this clone: The antigen it recognizes is unknown. Base quality data are lacking; no much larger clone is found one base away.

Collaborating institutions collected whole blood in K2EDTA tubes following their own protocols. For TCRbeta analysis, collaborator samples were shipped as frozen whole blood, as isolated PBMCs, or as DNA extracted from either sample type. Rearrangement joined TRBV7-7 to TRBJ2-2, and perhaps TRBD1 as D gene, on 5 matching bases. Material for sequencing was peripheral blood. The TCR originated in a man aged 70-80 years with active or convalescent COVID-19. The encoded CDR3 is CASSGSSQGKVGELFF. In nucleotide form, the sequence is TGTGCCAGCAGCGGGTCGAGCCAGGGAAAAGTCGGGGAGCTGTTTTTT. Full variable domain (CDR3 extended with the reference TRBV7-7 and TRBJ2-2 proteins): GAGVSQSPRYKVTKRGQDVTLRCDPISSHATLYWYQQALGQGPEFLTYFNYEAQPDKSGLPSDRFSAERPEGSISTLTIQRTEQRDSAMYRCASSGSSQGKVGELFFGEGSRLTVL.